This TCR beta chain was recovered during a study of identical twins. The CDR3 loop spans 14 amino acids. V dropped 0 bases and J dropped 8 bases, with 14 bases sitting between them. CDR1 and CDR2 from the germline V gene are DFQATT and SNEGSKA (reference sequence). Findings and limits, study-wide: Findings came from cross-sectional statistics, without long-term follow-up of donors. It was out-of-frame TCR alpha sharing in monozygotic twins that models underestimated.

One entry per CDR3 protein, called by TCRdb with MiXCR from the 5' RACE reads. Among hundreds of thousands of distinct CDR3 sequences, roughly 12% were seen once, and the ten largest hold approximately 7.6%. This clonotype was recorded a few times. Its antigen is currently unknown. These data were likewise used in another study, on yellow fever vaccine responses in identical twins.

V usage is TRBV20-1 and J usage is TRBJ2-1; the D gene is possibly TRBD2 (6 bases). This clonotype originated in a woman between 18 and 30 years old in good health. Sequencing was carried out using CD8+ T cells sorted from blood. CDR3: CSARDRGGLDEQFF. The CDR3 coding sequence is TGCAGTGCTAGAGATCGAGGAGGGCTCGATGAGCAGTTCTTC.